The 29 T cell receptor beta chains listed next were all sequenced from one sample in a study of T cells after somatic rescue of genetic block (dated by TCRdb to the early 2020s). Library preparation employed the immunoSEQ multiplex PCR assay. The clones in this table, taken by TCRdb from immuneACCESS, are in-frame only. Not every clone is retained; where verified, under half of the shortfall comes from an unresolved V gene, and the cause of the rest is unknown. This sample gives several thousand clones in total; around 81% of them show up just once. About 26% of the sample belongs to the ten largest clones. Sequencing used peripheral blood mononuclear cells (PBMCs). The receptors here all came from a boy younger than 18.

The chain carries TRBV28 and TRBJ2-1, with 8 bases fitting TRBD2. The CDR3 sequence is 16 residues long. CDR1 is MDHEN and CDR2 is SYDVKM in the germline V gene. Trimming at V came to 5 bases and at J to 5 bases, leaving 11 bases not matched to a gene. The CDR3 loop is CASSLRGSGINNEQFF. CDR3 DNA: TGTGCCAGCAGTCTTCGAGGTAGCGGGATAAACAATGAGCAGTTCTTC.

The rearrangement links TRBV7-9 to TRBJ2-5; D unresolved. Trimming stripped 8 bases from V and 0 bases from J, with 22 bases between. The germline gives CDR1 SEHNR, CDR2 FQNEAQ (reference sequence). The CDR3 is 17 amino acids. CDR3 loop: CASRTRNPDPNQETQYF. DNA for the CDR3: TGTGCCAGCCGGACCCGTAATCCCGACCCAAACCAAGAGACCCAGTACTTC.

This chain uses TRBV7-8 with TRBJ1-5, with 8 bases identical to TRBD1. The end of the DNA is better explained by TRBJ2-3, so the J call may be wrong. CDR3 size: 15 residues. Germline assignment: CDR1 SGHVS and CDR2 FQNEAQ. The CDR3 is CASSWGTGRNQPQYF. The CDR3 bases are TGTGCCAGCAGCTGGGGGACAGGCAGGAATCAGCCCCAGTATTTT.

About this clone itself: The germline gene is not matched at one end of the junction; a read error may be the cause. This chain joins TRBV12-5 and TRBJ2-1, with TRBD1 as a possible D gene (7 bases). The CDR3 contains 16 residues. In germline, CDR1 is LGHNT, CDR2 FRNRAP. DNA of the CDR3: TGCGTTTGCGGGACAGTCCGGGCCAGCTCCTACAATGAGCAGTTCTTC. Protein: CVCGTVRASSYNEQFF. Filled out from reference TRBV12-5 and TRBJ2-1, the complete variable domain reads DARVTQTPRHKVTEMGQEVTMRCQPILGHNTVFWYRQTMMQGLELLAYFRNRAPLDDSGMPKDRFSAEMPDATLATLKIQPSEPRDSAVYFCVCGTVRASSYNEQFFGPGTRLTVL.

This clone showed up just once. The J gene is TRBJ2-1, the V gene TRBV4-1; 14 positions agree with TRBD2. CDR3 length equals 17 residues. Trimming removed 4 bases from V and 6 bases from J; junction bases left unmatched: 8. Germline V gene lookup returns CDR1 MGHRA and CDR2 YSYEKL. CDR3 in amino acids: CASSLGTSGRISNEQFF. The CDR3 DNA reads TGCGCCAGCAGCCTCGGGACTAGCGGGAGAATAAGCAATGAGCAGTTCTTC.

A remark on this clone: Additional DNA sequences in this sample encode the identical CDR3. CDR3 in amino acids: CASSSTGGGMFGNTIYF. The CDR3 bases are TGCGCCAGTAGCTCGACAGGGGGCGGCATGTTTGGAAACACCATATATTTT. This chain joins TRBV4-3 and TRBJ1-3, with TRBD1 identical over 10 bases. The CDR3 length is 17 residues. The junction had 14 bases not matched to a gene; V was cut back by 9 bases and J by 3 bases. The germline gives CDR1 LGHNA, CDR2 YSLEER.

The V call is TRBV9, the J call TRBJ2-1, with D perhaps matching TRBD1 or TRBD2 (5 bases each). CDR1 is SGDLS and CDR2 is YYNGEE in the germline V gene. The CDR3 length is 14 residues. The V end was cut by 4 bases, the J end by 2 bases, with 10 bases between. The CDR3 here is CASSTRGPYNEQFF. CDR3 coding DNA: TGTGCCAGCAGCACCCGGGGCCCCTACAATGAGCAGTTCTTC.

CDR3 amino acids: CASSLTVSSYNEQFF. DNA of the CDR3: TGCGCCAGCAGCCTTACAGTAAGCTCCTACAATGAGCAGTTCTTC. This chain links TRBV5-1 with TRBJ2-1; D remains unclear. From germline, CDR1 is SGHRS and CDR2 YFSETQ. V was pared by 4 bases and J by 0 bases, with 11 bases between. The CDR3 covers 15 residues. The full variable domain, its missing parts supplied by reference TRBV5-1 and TRBJ2-1, is KAGVTQTPRYLIKTRGQQVTLSCSPISGHRSVSWYQQTPGQGLQFLFEYFSETQRNKGNFPGRFSGRQFSNSRSEMNVSTLELGDSALYLCASSLTVSSYNEQFFGPGTRLTVL.

The V gene is TRBV4-1, the J gene TRBJ1-2; a weak D match, TRBD1 (6 bases). V was cut by 0 bases and J by 0 bases, with 20 bases left in between. The CDR3 extends over 19 amino acids. Germline V gene sequence: CDR1 MGHRA, CDR2 YSYEKL. The CDR3 sequence: CASSQDPGWGALANYGYTF. DNA of the CDR3: TGCGCCAGCAGCCAAGACCCAGGTTGGGGGGCGCTGGCTAACTATGGCTACACCTTC.

The V gene is TRBV12-5, the J gene TRBJ2-1; D gene ambiguous. Trimming shortened V by 5 bases and J by 8 bases, and 13 bases separated the two germline ends. The CDR3 is 13 amino acids. Germline V gene lookup returns CDR1 LGHNT and CDR2 FRNRAP. For the CDR3, the DNA is TGTGCTAGTGGTCCTCAAGGAGCGTATGAGCAGTTCTTC. This encodes CASGPQGAYEQFF.

The chain couples TRBV7-2 to TRBJ2-7; D is unresolved. The CDR3 is 15 amino acids. The germline gives CDR1 SGHTA, CDR2 FQGNSA. Trimming shortened V by 3 bases and J by 4 bases, and 16 bases separated the two germline ends. The CDR3 DNA follows: TGTGCCAGCAGCTTGCTCCCTGGGGTCCCGTACGAGCAGTACTTC. Residues: CASSLLPGVPYEQYF.

This chain connects TRBV6-1 to TRBJ2-1; D is undetermined. This CDR3 has 12 amino acids. Per the germline V gene, CDR1 is MNHNS and CDR2 is SASEGT. Deletions cut 1 base from V and 8 bases from J, with 6 bases between. The CDR3 here is CASSEVADEQFF. The CDR3 bases are TGTGCCAGCAGTGAAGTGGCAGATGAGCAGTTCTTC.

The genes are TRBV11-1 and TRBJ2-7, with 11 bases identical to TRBD1. Trimming took 5 bases from V and 3 from J; bases not matched to a gene: 9. The germline gives CDR1 SGHAT, CDR2 FQDESV (reference sequence). CDR3 length equals 16 residues. CDR3 bases: TGTGCCAGCAGCCGAGGGACAGGGGGGATCTTCTACGAGCAGTACTTC. Amino acids: CASSRGTGGIFYEQYF.

This chain connects TRBV11-3 to TRBJ2-7; TRBD1 aligns across 9 bases. Germline CDR1 SGHNT, CDR2 YENEEA. V shed 4 bases and J 10 bases; nucleotides not matched to a gene: 5. The CDR3 is 12 amino acids. DNA of the CDR3: TGTGCCAGCAGCTCGGGACAGGGAAGACAGTACTTC. Translating gives CASSSGQGRQYF.

The chain recombines TRBV7-6 with TRBJ2-2, with D perhaps TRBD1 (5 bases). This CDR3 spans 12 amino acids. V was clipped by 5 bases and J by 9 bases, with 10 bases between them. Per germline, CDR1 SGHVS and CDR2 FNYEAQ. This CDR3 is CASSDSHRELFF. DNA of the CDR3: TGTGCCAGCAGCGACAGCCACAGGGAGCTGTTTTTT.

This chain connects TRBV5-6 to TRBJ1-5; D gene uncertain. Germline CDR1 reads SGHDT; CDR2 reads YYEEEE. The germline V and J ends were trimmed by 2 bases and 1 base, with 7 bases remaining between them. The CDR3 runs 14 residues. CDR3 sequence (DNA): TGTGCCAGCAGCTTACTGTCCAGCAATCAGCCCCAGCATTTT. Residues: CASSLLSSNQPQHF.

V usage is TRBV18 and J usage is TRBJ2-7; the D is unclear. The CDR3 length is 14 residues. The germline gives CDR1 KGHSH, CDR2 LQKENI. With 5 bases removed from V and 4 bases from J, the gap between germline ends came to 15 bases. CDR3 region: CASSKTTSEYEQYF. CDR3 nucleotide sequence: TGTGCCAGCTCAAAAACCACCTCTGAATACGAGCAGTACTTC. Drawing the rest from reference TRBV18 and TRBJ2-7, the complete variable domain is NAGVMQNPRHLVRRRGQEARLRCSPMKGHSHVYWYRQLPEEGLKFMVYLQKENIIDESGMPKERFSAEFPKEGPSILRIQQVVRGDSAAYFCASSKTTSEYEQYFGPGTRLTVT.

V is TRBV27 and J is TRBJ2-3; TRBD2 agrees at 10 bases. Germline CDR1 reads MNHEY; CDR2 reads SMNVEV (reference sequence). V shed 5 bases and J 1 base; nucleotides not matched to a gene: 9. This CDR3 comprises 17 residues. CDR3 coding DNA: TGTGCCAGCAGTCCCAAGGATGGGACTAGCGGCACAGATACGCAGTATTTT. Translated, it gives CASSPKDGTSGTDTQYF.

In regard to this clone: In the same sample, other DNA sequences code for this CDR3. V gene TRBV28 combines with J gene TRBJ2-7; 9 nucleotides line up with TRBD2. Looked up from germline, CDR1 is MDHEN and CDR2 is SYDVKM. V lost 5 bases and J lost 2; bases outside the gene matches: 7. This CDR3 is built from 15 residues. CDR3: CASSPPGLAAYEQYF. DNA for the CDR3: TGTGCCAGCAGTCCCCCGGGACTAGCCGCCTACGAGCAGTACTTC.

This clone was counted a single time. J is TRBJ2-7 and V is TRBV25-1; D call uncertain. V shed 3 bases and J shed 3 bases, with 12 bases lying between them. The CDR3 has 14 amino acids. The germline V gene has CDR1 MGHDK and CDR2 SYGVNS. The CDR3 sequence is CASSELGQDYEQYF. The CDR3 DNA sequence: TGTGCCAGCAGTGAGCTAGGTCAGGACTACGAGCAGTACTTC.

The V gene is TRBV27, the J gene TRBJ1-4, with D unresolved. The V gene's germline CDR1 is MNHEY and CDR2 SMNVEV (reference sequence). CDR3 length: 16 amino acids. Trimming pared 2 bases from V and 5 bases from J, leaving 15 bases between. The CDR3 region is CASSLRPGRVNEKLFF. The CDR3, as DNA: TGTGCCAGCAGTTTACGGCCGGGGAGGGTGAATGAAAAACTGTTTTTT.

CDR3 DNA sequence: TGTGCCAGCAGCCTCCGAGCAGGGATCGGGGGAAATCAGCCCCAGCATTTT. It codes for CASSLRAGIGGNQPQHF. V and J are TRBV5-6 and TRBJ1-5; tentatively, D is TRBD1 (5 bases). The germline CDR1 and CDR2 sequences are SGHDT and YYEEEE. This CDR3 is built from 17 residues. Trimming stripped 4 bases from V and 4 bases from J, with 21 bases between.

This clone was seen a single time. The V gene is TRBV28, the J gene TRBJ2-1; D ambiguous. V lost 6 bases, J lost 6 bases, and 15 bases lay in between. Germline lookup yields CDR1 MDHEN and CDR2 SYDVKM. This CDR3 is built from 14 residues. DNA for the CDR3: TGTGCCAGCAGGGACCTTAGGTCGCCCAATGAGCAGTTCTTC. Its translation: CASRDLRSPNEQFF.

The chain joins TRBV6-5 to TRBJ2-7; 9 positions agree with TRBD2. The J segment lost 5 bases and the V segment lost 5 bases, leaving 4 bases of the junction unmatched. In germline, CDR1 is MNHEY, CDR2 SVGAGI. This CDR3 is built from 13 residues. The CDR3 bases are TGTGCCAGCAGTGGAGGGACTAGCCACGAGCAGTACTTC. This codes for CASSGGTSHEQYF.

This clone was observed a few times. The chain links TRBV27 to TRBJ2-7; 9 bases line up with TRBD1. V shed 5 bases and J 6 bases; nucleotides not matched to a gene: 14. The germline V gene has CDR1 MNHEY and CDR2 SMNVEV (reference sequence). The CDR3 is made up of 16 amino acids. CDR3 sequence reads: CASSPRQERTGVEQYF. The CDR3 nucleotides are TGTGCCAGCAGTCCGCGCCAAGAAAGGACAGGGGTCGAGCAGTACTTC.

The V gene is TRBV4-1, the J gene TRBJ1-4; D remains unclear. In germline, CDR1 is MGHRA, CDR2 YSYEKL. This CDR3 spans 14 amino acids. V was trimmed by 1 base and J by 8 bases, leaving 11 bases between them. Here the CDR3 reads CASSQGWAGEKLFF. CDR3 nucleotides: TGCGCCAGCAGCCAAGGATGGGCGGGGGAAAAACTGTTTTTT.

The chain joins TRBV5-4 to TRBJ1-1; TRBD1 aligns across 9 bases. Per germline, CDR1 SGHNT and CDR2 YYREEE (reference sequence). The CDR3 extends over 16 amino acids. Trimming at V came to 9 bases and at J to 4 bases, leaving 16 bases not matched to a gene. The CDR3 region is CATRTGPGTGTTEAFF. The CDR3 region has the DNA TGTGCCACCCGGACCGGGCCCGGGACAGGGACCACTGAAGCTTTCTTT.

A remark on this clone: Other DNA sequences of this sample code for an identical CDR3. The rearrangement links TRBV7-3 to TRBJ1-1; D unclear. In germline, CDR1 is SGHTA, CDR2 FQGTGA. The CDR3 extends over 13 amino acids. With 1 base removed from V and 2 bases from J, the gap between germline ends came to 5 bases. CDR3: CASSLMGNTEAFF. The CDR3 coding sequence is TGTGCCAGCAGCTTAATGGGCAACACTGAAGCTTTCTTT.

The V gene is TRBV9, the J gene TRBJ2-2; TRBD1 might be the D (6 bases). The CDR3 extends over 17 amino acids. The germline CDR1 and CDR2 sequences are SGDLS and YYNGEE. Deletions cut 2 bases from V and 5 bases from J, with 19 bases between. The DNA for the CDR3 is TGTGCCAGCAGCGTTACACAGGGTAGCGCCGAAACCGGGGAGCTGTTTTTT. Amino acids: CASSVTQGSAETGELFF.